Listed below are T cell receptor beta chains from one sample, sequenced in a study of identical twins. One entry per CDR3 protein, called by TCRdb with MiXCR from the 5' RACE reads. In the table there are 250,000 or so distinct CDR3 sequences, around 8.3% of which are singletons. The same specimen was also included in a second study, on yellow fever vaccine responses in identical twins.

Specimen: CD8+ T cells sorted from blood. The receptors were gathered from a young woman in good health. CDR3s include the opening cysteine and the closing phenylalanine or tryptophan. The order of the fields is V gene, clone size, D gene, J gene, CDR3 protein, CDR3 DNA. The D gene is left open where the match is weak. Size tells how often a clone was seen (once, few, many) or the class of an expanded clone, and some rows leave it out.

>TRBV5-6|few|TRBD2|TRBJ2-2
CASSPPLDASGNTGELFF
TGTGCCAGCAGCCCACCCCTGGACGCTAGCGGGAACACCGGGGAGCTGTTTTTT
>TRBV7-9|few|-|TRBJ1-5
CASSWGDGQPQHF
TGTGCCAGCAGCTGGGGGGACGGCCAGCCCCAGCATTTT
>TRBV29-1|many|TRBD2|TRBJ2-7
CSVPATSGYEQYF
TGCAGCGTTCCGGCGACTAGCGGGTACGAGCAGTACTTC
>TRBV20-1|-|-|TRBJ2-4
CSAGGQFSDIQYF
TGCAGTGCGGGCGGACAGTTCAGTGACATTCAGTACTTC
>TRBV5-6|few|-|TRBJ2-7
CASSLVSNNDLYEQYF
TGTGCCAGCAGCTTGGTTTCCAACAACGATCTCTACGAGCAGTACTTC
>TRBV20-1|-|-|TRBJ2-1
CSACLVSSYNEQFF
TGCAGTGCTTGCCTAGTCAGCTCCTACAATGAGCAGTTCTTC
>TRBV19|-|-|TRBJ2-1
CASSMSPYYEQFF
TGTGCCAGTAGTATGTCCCCCTACTATGAGCAGTTCTTC
>TRBV7-8|many|-|TRBJ2-7
CASSRERSSYEQYF
TGTGCCAGCAGCCGTGAAAGGAGCTCCTACGAGCAGTACTTC
>TRBV7-9|many|-|TRBJ2-7
CASSPILSRTGGYEQYF
TGTGCCAGCAGCCCCATCTTGAGTCGCACCGGGGGATACGAGCAGTACTTC
>TRBV18|-|TRBD2|TRBJ2-7
CASSPGLADTGEQYF
TGTGCCAGCTCACCCGGACTAGCGGACACCGGCGAGCAGTACTTC
>TRBV11-2|-|-|TRBJ2-7
CASSNPTGGPYEQYF
TGTGCCAGCAGCAACCCAACAGGTGGACCCTACGAGCAGTACTTC
>TRBV10-3|-|-|TRBJ2-2
CAISEGGSTGELFF
TGTGCCATCAGTGAGGGAGGGTCGACCGGGGAGCTGTTTTTT
>TRBV2|many|TRBD2|TRBJ2-7
CASLGTSQTYEQYF
TGTGCCAGCCTAGGGACTAGCCAGACCTACGAGCAGTACTTC
>TRBV29-1|many|-|TRBJ2-2
CSVVSGSGELFF
TGCAGCGTTGTGTCCGGGTCCGGGGAGCTGTTTTTT
>TRBV4-3|few|TRBD1|TRBJ2-1
CASSQDRDRPNNEQFF
TGCGCCAGCAGCCAAGATCGGGACAGACCTAACAATGAGCAGTTCTTC
>TRBV9|many|TRBD1|TRBJ1-3
CASSPGQGAGNTIYF
TGTGCCAGCAGCCCGGGACAGGGGGCTGGAAACACCATATATTTT
>TRBV7-9|-|TRBD2|TRBJ2-1
CASRLAGYNEQFF
TGTGCCAGTAGACTAGCGGGGTACAATGAGCAGTTCTTC
>TRBV27|few|-|TRBJ2-7
CASTDTLWKQYF
TGTGCCAGCACGGACACCCTCTGGAAGCAGTACTTC
>TRBV12-3/TRBV12-4|few|-|TRBJ2-1
CASRARESPYNEQFF
TGTGCCAGCAGAGCCCGGGAGTCCCCCTACAATGAGCAGTTCTTC
>TRBV7-3|-|TRBD2|TRBJ2-1
CASSSAGGDNEQFF
TGTGCCAGCAGCTCAGCGGGGGGGGACAATGAGCAGTTCTTC
>TRBV19|few|-|TRBJ2-7
CASSTQDSAYEQYF
TGTGCCAGTAGTACTCAGGACAGTGCCTACGAGCAGTACTTC
>TRBV20-1|many|TRBD1|TRBJ1-2
CSPIDRGENYGYTF
TGCAGTCCCATCGACAGGGGTGAAAACTATGGCTACACCTTC
>TRBV27|-|-|TRBJ2-1
CASSLSKRGNEQFF
TGTGCCAGCAGTTTGTCGAAACGGGGCAATGAGCAGTTCTTC
>TRBV7-9|many|TRBD2|TRBJ2-5
CASSTERQGLAVETQYF
TGTGCCAGCAGCACAGAGCGCCAGGGACTAGCAGTCGAGACCCAGTACTTC
>TRBV4-2|-|TRBD2|TRBJ2-3
CASSQDFLAGGANTQYF
TGTGCCAGCAGCCAAGATTTTCTGGCGGGAGGGGCGAATACGCAGTATTTT
>TRBV4-3|many|-|TRBJ2-6
CASSQSIGTGANVLTF
TGCGCCAGCAGCCAAAGTATTGGTACTGGGGCCAACGTCCTGACTTTC
>TRBV15|few|TRBD1|TRBJ2-1
CATSSLLPGQGENEQFF
TGTGCCACCAGCAGCCTCCTACCGGGACAGGGTGAGAATGAGCAGTTCTTC
>TRBV12-5|-|TRBD2|TRBJ2-1
CASGGTTGLGLAGGPYNEQFF
TGTGCTAGTGGCGGTACGACAGGCTTGGGACTAGCGGGAGGGCCGTACAATGAGCAGTTCTTC
>TRBV7-8|-|-|TRBJ2-3
CASSLEAGAGTDTQYF
TGTGCCAGCAGCTTAGAGGCGGGGGCGGGCACAGATACGCAGTATTTT
>TRBV3-1|many|-|TRBJ2-1
CASSPETGEQFF
TGTGCCAGCAGCCCGGAGACGGGTGAGCAGTTCTTC
>TRBV24-1|few|TRBD2|TRBJ2-1
CATSDRIAGGVGEQFF
TGTGCCACCAGTGACCGAATAGCGGGAGGAGTAGGTGAGCAGTTCTTC
>TRBV29-1|many|TRBD1|TRBJ2-3
CSVGGQGPSTDTQYF
TGCAGCGTTGGGGGACAGGGACCTAGCACAGATACGCAGTATTTT
>TRBV4-3|-|-|TRBJ2-7
CASSQDFSSRGYEQYF
TGCGCCAGCAGCCAAGATTTTTCCAGCCGGGGCTACGAGCAGTACTTC
>TRBV27|-|-|TRBJ2-5
CASSLSRAVQETQYF
TGTGCCAGCAGTTTATCGAGAGCGGTCCAAGAGACCCAGTACTTC
>TRBV5-5|few|-|TRBJ2-3
CASSSSGIYPTDTQYF
TGTGCCAGCAGCTCCTCCGGGATTTACCCCACAGATACGCAGTATTTT
>TRBV24-1|-|-|TRBJ2-3
CATSDLEDTQYF
TGTGCCACCAGTGATTTGGAAGATACGCAGTATTTT
>TRBV27|few|-|TRBJ2-3
CASSSLLRTDTQYF
TGTGCCAGCAGTTCGTTACTGCGCACAGATACGCAGTATTTT
>TRBV7-2|many|-|TRBJ2-7
CASSLVAFHEQYF
TGTGCCAGCAGCTTAGTGGCATTCCACGAGCAGTACTTC
>TRBV20-1|-|-|TRBJ1-1
CSALVGAHDTEAFF
TGCAGTGCGCTAGTAGGAGCGCACGACACTGAAGCTTTCTTT
>TRBV11-2|-|-|TRBJ1-1
CASSLAPGTMNTEAFF
TGTGCCAGCAGCTTAGCGCCCGGAACCATGAACACTGAAGCTTTCTTT
>TRBV5-4|-|-|TRBJ2-7
CASSLPSDTYEQYF
TGTGCCAGCAGCTTACCTAGCGATACCTACGAGCAGTACTTC
>TRBV20-1|few|-|TRBJ2-7
CSAGRQLYEQYF
TGCAGTGCAGGGAGGCAGCTCTACGAGCAGTACTTC
>TRBV20-1|many|-|TRBJ2-1
CSARDPGASTYNEQFF
TGCAGTGCTAGAGACCCCGGGGCGAGCACTTACAATGAGCAGTTCTTC
>TRBV7-2|many|-|TRBJ2-7
CASSLGGDTDYEQYF
TGTGCCAGCAGCTTAGGGGGAGACACGGACTACGAGCAGTACTTC
>TRBV5-1|-|TRBD2|TRBJ2-5
CASSLAEAGAYQETQYF
TGCGCCAGCAGCTTAGCGGAGGCGGGAGCCTACCAAGAGACCCAGTACTTC
>TRBV7-9|-|-|TRBJ2-7
CATLPEGWEQDHEQYF
TGTGCCACCCTACCAGAAGGCTGGGAACAGGACCACGAGCAGTACTTC
>TRBV7-9|-|TRBD2|TRBJ2-1
CASRRLAGESEQFF
TGTGCCAGCAGGAGACTAGCGGGAGAATCTGAGCAGTTCTTC
>TRBV7-3|-|TRBD2|TRBJ2-1
CASSPHPSGSYNEQFF
TGTGCCAGCAGCCCCCATCCTAGCGGCTCCTACAATGAGCAGTTCTTC
>TRBV4-3|few|-|TRBJ1-4
CASSQDLGWSEKLFF
TGCGCCAGCAGCCAAGATCTAGGGTGGAGTGAAAAACTGTTTTTT
>TRBV15|few|-|TRBJ2-1
CATSRARIDEQFF
TGTGCCACCAGCAGAGCCCGAATCGATGAGCAGTTCTTC
>TRBV4-3|few|-|TRBJ2-7
CASSQDRGSAQYF
TGCGCCAGCAGCCAAGATAGAGGATCTGCGCAGTACTTC
>TRBV5-1|many|-|TRBJ2-3
CASSLAATDTQYF
TGCGCCAGCAGCTTGGCCGCCACAGATACGCAGTATTTT
>TRBV7-8|-|-|TRBJ2-3
CASSHSGLTDTQYF
TGTGCCAGCAGCCACTCCGGACTCACAGATACGCAGTATTTT
>TRBV20-1|few|TRBD1|TRBJ2-2
CSARDRGHLDTGELFF
TGCAGTGCCAGAGACAGGGGGCATTTAGACACCGGGGAGCTGTTTTTT
>TRBV10-3|few|-|TRBJ2-2
CAISDVLGVENTGELFF
TGTGCCATCAGTGACGTTTTGGGGGTGGAGAACACCGGGGAGCTGTTTTTT
>TRBV12-3/TRBV12-4|-|-|TRBJ2-3
CASSFYGAQDTQYF
TGTGCCAGCAGTTTTTACGGGGCTCAAGATACGCAGTATTTT
>TRBV1|-|-|TRBJ2-3
CTSSQVDSGANTDTQYF
TGCACCAGCAGCCAAGTCGATAGCGGGGCGAACACAGATACGCAGTATTTT